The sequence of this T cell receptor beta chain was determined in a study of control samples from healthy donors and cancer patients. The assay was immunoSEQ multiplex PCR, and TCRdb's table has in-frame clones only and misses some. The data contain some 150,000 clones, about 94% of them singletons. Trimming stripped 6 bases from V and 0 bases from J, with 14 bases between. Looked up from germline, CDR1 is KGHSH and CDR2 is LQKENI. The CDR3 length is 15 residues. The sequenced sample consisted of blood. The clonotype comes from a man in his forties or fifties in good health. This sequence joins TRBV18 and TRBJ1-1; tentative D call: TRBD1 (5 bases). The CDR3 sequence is CASSNWGEMNTEAFF. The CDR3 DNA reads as TGTGCCAGCTCCAACTGGGGGGAAATGAACACTGAAGCTTTCTTT.